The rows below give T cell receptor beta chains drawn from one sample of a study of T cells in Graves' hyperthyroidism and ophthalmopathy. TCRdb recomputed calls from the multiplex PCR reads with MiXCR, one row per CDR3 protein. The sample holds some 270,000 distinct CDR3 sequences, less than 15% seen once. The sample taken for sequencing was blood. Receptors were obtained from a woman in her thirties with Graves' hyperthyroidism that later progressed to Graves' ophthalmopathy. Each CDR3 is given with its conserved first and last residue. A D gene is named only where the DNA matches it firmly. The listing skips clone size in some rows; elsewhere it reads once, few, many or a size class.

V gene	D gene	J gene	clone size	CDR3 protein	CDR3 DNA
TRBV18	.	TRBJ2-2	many	CASSPNAQTVVTGELFF	TGTGCCAGCTCACCAAATGCGCAGACAGTAGTCACCGGGGAGCTGTTTTTT
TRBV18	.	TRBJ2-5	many	CASSPPGNRETQYF	TGTGCCAGCTCACCACCGGGCAATAGGGAGACCCAGTACTTC
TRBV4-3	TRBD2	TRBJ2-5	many	CASSQEGGRETQYF	TGCGCCAGCAGCCAAGAGGGCGGGAGAGAGACCCAGTACTTC
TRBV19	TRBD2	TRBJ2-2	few	CASTPGGTSVTGEPFF	TGTGCCAGTACCCCCGGCGGGACTAGCGTGACCGGGGAGCCGTTTTTT
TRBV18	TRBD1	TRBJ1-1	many	CASSPDRGVSEAFF	TGTGCCAGCTCACCCGACAGGGGAGTCTCTGAAGCTTTCTTT
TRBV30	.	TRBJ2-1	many	CAWSLQLNEQFF	TGTGCCTGGAGCCTACAGCTAAATGAGCAGTTCTTC
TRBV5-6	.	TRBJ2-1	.	CASSLGRHSYNEQFF	TGTGCCAGCAGCTTGGGGCGACACTCCTACAATGAGCAGTTCTTC
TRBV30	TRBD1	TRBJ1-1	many	CAWKGRPGQGKKGTEAFF	TGTGCCTGGAAGGGACGACCGGGACAGGGCAAAAAGGGCACTGAAGCTTTCTTT
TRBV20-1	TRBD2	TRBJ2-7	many	CSAEGLADSYEQYF	TGCAGTGCCGAGGGACTAGCGGATTCCTACGAGCAGTACTTC
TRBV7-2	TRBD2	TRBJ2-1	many	CASSEGLAQGVYEQFF	TGTGCCAGCAGCGAAGGACTAGCGCAGGGAGTGTATGAGCAGTTCTTC
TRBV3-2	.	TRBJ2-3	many	CASSHPTDTQYF	TGTGCCAGCAGCCACCCCACAGATACGCAGTATTTT